The T cell receptor (beta chain) under discussion was sequenced for a study of cytomegalovirus exposure and HLA in healthy donors. Whole-study results and caveats: The study listed under 200 cytomegalovirus-associated TCR beta chains. Rarity held for most TCR sequences, but there were some public TCRs that occurred in many donors. Among the sequence variants, a highly shared cluster was likely an artifact of sequencing.

V lost 3 bases to trimming and J lost 1 base, with 10 bases between them. The CDR3 spans 14 residues. In germline, CDR1 is LNHDA, CDR2 SQIVND (reference sequence). This clone was seen a single time. Its matching antigen is unknown. PCR primers comprised 60 Vbeta and 13 Jbeta primers. Authors' data handling: Later, an analysis found 75 million to 100 million unique TCR beta chains, and 9.5 million to 12 million of these were shared. The method was immunoSEQ multiplex PCR; TCRdb's version includes in-frame clones alone and lacks a portion of them. That table furnishes V, J and clone size, whereas the DNA furnished D and trimming. The table records more than 150,000 clones, roughly four fifths of them present only once.

The rearrangement uses TRBV19 and TRBJ2-7; D unclear. The specimen was PBMCs. This clonotype originated in a man in his fifties in good health and CMV-seronegative. CDR3 loop: CASSMRAKSYEQYF. In nucleotides, the CDR3 is TGTGCCAGTAGTATGAGAGCAAAATCCTACGAGCAGTACTTC. The entire variable domain, with the rest obtained from reference TRBV19 and TRBJ2-7, is as follows: DGGITQSPKYLFRKEGQNVTLSCEQNLNHDAMYWYRQDPGQGLRLIYYSQIVNDFQKGDIAEGYSVSREKKESFPLTVTSAQKNPTAFYLCASSMRAKSYEQYFGPGTRLTVT.